This entry features one T cell receptor beta chain sequence. Its antigen is still unknown. The data are from a study of T cell responses to AZD1222 COVID-19 vaccine. Regarding the study as a whole: Distributed over spike, vaccine-associated CD4 TCRs predominated at 160-218 and 743-854.

The CDR3 runs to 15 residues. Between the trimmed V and J ends, which lost 4 bases and 4 bases, there was a span of 16 bases. Germline V CDR1 and CDR2: SGHDN, FVKESK. Sequencing used immunoSEQ multiplex PCR; TCRdb keeps in-frame clones, though not all of them. The sample has approximately 130,000 clones, approximately 91% seen once. This TCR was sampled from an adult in good health. This material consisted of peripheral blood, taken on day 0 of AZD1222 vaccination. This chain uses TRBV14 with TRBJ1-1; D not resolved. The CDR3 reads CASSLGEWGATEAFF. CDR3 nucleotides: TGTGCCAGCAGCCTAGGTGAATGGGGTGCCACTGAAGCTTTCTTT.